A single sample gave rise to the 20 T cell receptor beta chains below, sequenced in a study of monozygotic twins with cystic fibrosis. Libraries were prepared by immunoSEQ multiplex PCR; TCRdb keeps only in-frame clonotypes and omits some of them. Of about 10,000 clones in the sample, over 99% were seen once. The sample was blood. The source of these receptors is a man between 18 and 29 years old with cystic fibrosis.

This chain connects TRBV6-5 to TRBJ1-2; possible D gene TRBD1, 5 bases. Trimming removed 2 bases at V and 6 bases at J, with 13 bases between. Per germline, CDR1 MNHEY and CDR2 SVGAGI. The length of the CDR3 is 14 residues. The CDR3 protein is CASSYGSGRHGYTF. In DNA form, the CDR3 reads TGTGCCAGCAGTTACGGATCAGGGCGGCATGGCTACACCTTC.

The table lists this clone with a count of one. V usage is TRBV6-4 and J usage is TRBJ1-1; D remains ambiguous. Trimming left V 6 bases short and J 2 bases short, with 16 bases between. CDR3 length: 15 amino acids. CDR1 and CDR2 from the germline V gene are MRHNA and SNTAGT. The CDR3, as DNA: TGTGCCAGCAGCCTCCAACCCAATGGCAACACTGAAGCTTTCTTT. Its translation is CASSLQPNGNTEAFF.

The chain has TRBV4-3 and TRBJ1-2; the match to TRBD1 covers 8 bases. The J segment lost 6 bases and the V segment lost 1 base, leaving 4 bases of the junction unmatched. This CDR3 region has 14 residues. Germline CDR1 reads LGHNA; CDR2 reads YSLEER. The CDR3 is CASSQGQGRDGYTF. The CDR3 bases are TGCGCCAGCAGCCAAGGACAGGGGCGGGATGGCTACACCTTC.

With regard to this clone: One end of the junction fails to match germline, which may point to a read error. V gene TRBV4-1 combines with J gene TRBJ2-3; 8 bases line up with TRBD2. The CDR3 is 15 residues long. Germline assignment: CDR1 MGHRA and CDR2 YSYEKL. The CDR3 region is CASNQPGLGSDTQYF. Written as DNA, the CDR3 is TGCGCCAGCAACCAACCGGGACTAGGCTCAGATACGCAGTATTTT.

The V and J genes are TRBV6-5 and TRBJ1-2; possibly TRBD1 for D (5 bases). V lost 2 bases and J lost 0, with 7 bases in between. This CDR3 comprises 14 residues. The V gene's germline CDR1 is MNHEY and CDR2 SVGAGI. Here the CDR3 reads CASSYATANYGYTF. The CDR3 region has the DNA TGTGCCAGCAGTTACGCGACAGCTAACTATGGCTACACCTTC.

This chain uses TRBV11-3 with TRBJ2-5; 8 nucleotides match TRBD2. Looked up from germline, CDR1 is SGHNT and CDR2 is YENEEA. The CDR3 runs to 15 residues. Unmatched junction bases numbered 7, after V lost 6 bases and J lost 1 base. The CDR3 spells CASSSASGSQETQYF. In DNA, the CDR3 is TGTGCCAGCAGTTCGGCTAGCGGGTCCCAAGAGACCCAGTACTTC.

The chain joins TRBV4-3 to TRBJ2-2, with a tentative D call TRBD2 (6 bases). This CDR3 spans 16 amino acids. Trimming left V 0 bases short and J 4 bases short, with 12 bases between. Germline V CDR1 and CDR2: LGHNA, YSLEER. The CDR3 sequence: CASSQDTSRRTGELFF. The CDR3 DNA sequence: TGCGCCAGCAGCCAAGATACTAGCAGGCGCACCGGGGAGCTGTTTTTT.

The chain employs TRBV18 and TRBJ1-5; D perhaps matches TRBD1 (5 bases). V lost 4 bases to trimming and J lost 5 bases, with 12 bases between them. CDR1 and CDR2 from the germline V gene are KGHSH and LQKENI. This CDR3 has 14 residues. The CDR3 is CASSHSGFHQPQHF. The CDR3 DNA sequence: TGTGCCAGCTCACACTCAGGGTTCCATCAGCCCCAGCATTTT. The complete variable domain, with remaining parts taken from reference TRBV18 and TRBJ1-5, reads NAGVMQNPRHLVRRRGQEARLRCSPMKGHSHVYWYRQLPEEGLKFMVYLQKENIIDESGMPKERFSAEFPKEGPSILRIQQVVRGDSAAYFCASSHSGFHQPQHFGDGTRLSIL.

The rearrangement uses TRBV4-2 and TRBJ2-3, with TRBD2 matching 11 bases. V shed 3 bases, J shed 0 bases, and the junction held 11 bases outside the gene matches. The V gene's germline CDR1 is LGHNA and CDR2 YNFKEQ. The CDR3 consists of 19 residues. For the CDR3, the DNA is TGTGCCAGCAGCCAGAACGTAGCGGGAGGGGGAGCTAGCACAGATACGCAGTATTTT. Translating gives CASSQNVAGGGASTDTQYF.

This chain uses TRBV2 with TRBJ1-5; possible D gene TRBD1, 5 bases. The CDR3 totals 15 residues. V was shortened by 5 bases and J by 0 bases, with 11 bases between the two germline ends. Germline CDR1 is SNHLY and CDR2 is FYNNEI. The DNA for the CDR3 is TGTGCCAGCAGTACGACAGTCAATAGCAATCAGCCCCAGCATTTT. This encodes CASSTTVNSNQPQHF. The whole variable domain, remainder taken from reference TRBV2 and TRBJ1-5, is EPEVTQTPSHQVTQMGQEVILRCVPISNHLYFYWYRQILGQKVEFLVSFYNNEISEKSEIFDDQFSVERPDGSNFTLKIRSTKLEDSAMYFCASSTTVNSNQPQHFGDGTRLSIL.

The chain couples TRBV6-5 to TRBJ2-7, with TRBD2 matching 9 bases. Per germline, CDR1 MNHEY and CDR2 SVGAGI. The junction had 9 bases not matched to a gene; V was cut back by 6 bases and J by 3 bases. The CDR3 loop spans 15 amino acids. The CDR3 here is CASSDGAGGLYEQYF. In DNA, the CDR3 is TGTGCCAGCAGCGACGGCGCGGGGGGGCTCTACGAGCAGTACTTC.

The genes are TRBV5-1 and TRBJ1-5; perhaps TRBD1 as D (5 bases). V was cut by 4 bases and J by 2 bases, with 10 bases left in between. Germline CDR1 reads SGHRS; CDR2 reads YFSETQ. This CDR3 has 14 residues. As DNA, the CDR3 is TGCGCCAGCAGCCCGCAGGGCCGCAATCAGCCCCAGCATTTT. Translating it yields CASSPQGRNQPQHF.

This clone was picked up one time. The chain links TRBV7-2 to TRBJ1-3; TRBD1 is a possible D gene (5 bases). Germline V gene sequence: CDR1 SGHTA, CDR2 FQGNSA. This CDR3 has 17 amino acids. V lost 5 bases to trimming and J lost 1 base, with 18 bases between them. CDR3 protein: CASSTRAGTRSGNTIYF. The CDR3, as DNA: TGTGCCAGCAGCACCCGGGCAGGGACTCGGTCTGGAAACACCATATATTTT.

CDR3 coding DNA: TGCGCCAGCAGCTTGCAGGGTGGACAGCCCCAGCATTTT. This encodes CASSLQGGQPQHF. This chain joins TRBV5-1 and TRBJ1-5; D is possibly TRBD1 (5 bases). The CDR3 extends over 13 amino acids. The germline V and J ends were trimmed by 1 base and 7 bases, with 9 bases remaining between them. In germline, CDR1 is SGHRS, CDR2 YFSETQ.

The chain uses TRBV13 and TRBJ2-1; no definite D call. In germline, CDR1 is PRHDT, CDR2 FYEKMQ (reference sequence). CDR3 length: 15 amino acids. V was shortened by 1 base and J by 7 bases, with 14 bases between the two germline ends. The CDR3 spells CASSLAASEMNEQFF. In DNA, the CDR3 is TGTGCCAGCAGCTTAGCGGCTTCGGAGATGAATGAGCAGTTCTTC. Filled out from reference TRBV13 and TRBJ2-1, the complete variable domain reads AAGVIQSPRHLIKEKRETATLKCYPIPRHDTVYWYQQGPGQDPQFLISFYEKMQSDKGSIPDRFSAQQFSDYHSELNMSSLELGDSALYFCASSLAASEMNEQFFGPGTRLTVL.

CDR3 bases: TGTGCCAGCAGTTCAGCCGGGGGCGGGCGATCCAAAAACATTCAGTACTTC. Its translation is CASSSAGGGRSKNIQYF. The chain has TRBV27 and TRBJ2-4; the D gene could be TRBD1 or TRBD2 (6 bases each). The V gene's germline CDR1 is MNHEY and CDR2 SMNVEV (reference sequence). The V end lost 4 bases, the J end lost 2 bases, and 18 bases lay between the germline ends. CDR3 length: 17 residues.

The chain is built from TRBV11-3 and TRBJ2-2, with D maybe TRBD1 (6 bases). Per germline, CDR1 SGHNT and CDR2 YENEEA. Trimming stripped 7 bases from V and 1 base from J, with 16 bases between. This CDR3 spans 16 amino acids. The CDR3 region is CASTSYSTGNTGELFF. The CDR3 nucleotides read TGTGCCAGCACCTCCTACTCGACAGGGAACACCGGGGAGCTGTTTTTT.

This chain connects TRBV11-2 to TRBJ2-1; D is unresolved. CDR1 is SGHAT, CDR2 FQNNGV, per germline. The V end lost 4 bases, the J end lost 12 bases, and 19 bases lay between the germline ends. The CDR3 has 14 amino acids. The CDR3 DNA follows: TGTGCCAGCAGCTCAAACGCGGCGTTACAACGGCAGTTCTTC. Translated: CASSSNAALQRQFF. Full variable domain (remainder filled in from reference TRBV11-2 and TRBJ2-1): EAGVAQSPRYKIIEKRQSVAFWCNPISGHATLYWYQQILGQGPKLLIQFQNNGVVDDSQLPKDRFSAERLKGVDSTLKIQPAKLEDSAVYLCASSSNAALQRQFFGPGTRLTVL.

The chain has TRBV2 and TRBJ1-1; TRBD1 aligns across 8 bases. The V and J ends lost 9 bases and 4 bases, in that order; junction bases with no gene match: 10. Germline CDR1 and CDR2: SNHLY and FYNNEI. This CDR3 has 14 amino acids. The CDR3 DNA sequence: TGTGCCAGTGAGGGGGCAGGGGGCGGCACTGAAGCTTTCTTT. It yields the protein CASEGAGGGTEAFF. Drawing the rest from reference TRBV2 and TRBJ1-1, the complete variable domain is EPEVTQTPSHQVTQMGQEVILRCVPISNHLYFYWYRQILGQKVEFLVSFYNNEISEKSEIFDDQFSVERPDGSNFTLKIRSTKLEDSAMYFCASEGAGGGTEAFFGQGTRLTVV.

This clone was recorded once. The V and J genes are TRBV7-2 and TRBJ2-7; 15 positions match TRBD2. Germline CDR1 SGHTA, CDR2 FQGNSA. V shed 0 bases and J 7 bases; nucleotides not matched to a gene: 1. The CDR3 covers 15 residues. CDR3 protein: CASSLAGLAGGEQYF. The CDR3 coding sequence is TGTGCCAGCAGCTTAGCCGGACTAGCGGGAGGGGAGCAGTACTTC. Using reference TRBV7-2 and TRBJ2-7 for the parts outside the CDR3, the full variable domain is GAGVSQSPSNKVTEKGKDVELRCDPISGHTALYWYRQSLGQGLEFLIYFQGNSAPDKSGLPSDRFSAERTGGSVSTLTIQRTQQEDSAVYLCASSLAGLAGGEQYFGPGTRLTVT.